The entry below describes one TCR beta chain. The antigen is undetermined. Trimming took 10 bases from V and 2 from J, leaving 5 bases between them. The germline V gene has CDR1 MNHEY and CDR2 SMNVEV (reference sequence). The CDR3 is 11 amino acids. This entry is derived from a study of cytomegalovirus exposure and HLA in healthy donors. Broader study findings: The study found most TCR sequences rare, yet found some public TCRs in many donors. Analysis was performed later, and it showed HLA-associated TCR beta chains to be more clonally expanded than equally common others. In a later analysis, V- and J-gene trimming of beta chains associated with a DCLRE1C missense variant, replicated independently.

The PCR had 60 Vbeta and 13 Jbeta primers. Sequencing used immunoSEQ multiplex PCR; TCRdb keeps in-frame clones, though not all of them. Among some 150,000 clones, 65% to 85% were seen once, and the ten largest hold less than 8%. V gene TRBV27 combines with J gene TRBJ2-2; no definite D call. The receptor comes from a woman aged 40 to 50 in good health and CMV-seropositive. The specimen was PBMCs. The CDR3 DNA reads as TGTGCCACCCCTAACACCGGGGAGCTGTTTTTT. As protein: CATPNTGELFF.